The 2 T cell receptor beta chains below were found in one sample sequenced in a study of control samples from healthy donors and cancer patients. Sequenced by immunoSEQ multiplex PCR; TCRdb stores in-frame clones only, minus some. The sample holds approximately 140,000 clones, about 90% seen once. Sample: blood. These receptor sequences come from a man aged 18 to 29 in good health.

V gene TRBV5-4 combines with J gene TRBJ1-1, with D maybe TRBD1 (5 bases). V lost 1 base and J 3 bases, leaving 7 bases between the germline ends. Germline-derived CDR1 and CDR2 are SGHNT and YYREEE (reference sequence). This CDR3 region has 13 residues. The CDR3 DNA is TGTGCCAGCAGCTTGTTAGGGGACACTGAAGCTTTCTTT. It codes for CASSLLGDTEAFF.

This chain connects TRBV12-5 to TRBJ2-5, with D tentatively TRBD1 or TRBD2 (5 bases each). CDR3 size: 13 residues. The germline gives CDR1 LGHNT, CDR2 FRNRAP. V lost 7 bases and J 4 bases, leaving 13 bases between the germline ends. In DNA form, the CDR3 reads TGTGCTAGTGAGAGGGGAACGGGAGAGACCCAGTACTTC. Its translation: CASERGTGETQYF.